This T cell receptor beta chain is from a study of blood T cells in healthy people across ages. Regarding the study as a whole: Aged donors had fewer naive CD4+ cells and lower diversity than long-lived donors. Donor CMV status was unknown, possibly confounding expanded clonotype changes.

Germline trimming cut 4 bases from V and 0 bases from J; bases unmatched to any gene: 7. This CDR3 is built from 18 residues. Germline CDR1 reads LGHDT; CDR2 reads YNNKEL (reference sequence). A second about 7 to 12 cycle PCR used barcoded and J-beta primers. TCRdb fed the 5' RACE reads into MiXCR, producing one record per CDR3 protein. In the table there are about 1.5 million distinct CDR3 sequences, 35% to 45% of which are singletons. Donors ranged from roughly 6 to 100 years old and were healthy Caucasians in Russia. With each sample, at least 5 micrograms of total RNA were extracted. For this clonotype: Its matching antigen is unknown.

This chain links TRBV3-1 with TRBJ2-5; 14 positions agree with TRBD2. This clonotype originated in a woman younger than 30 in good health. The sequenced sample was blood. CDR3 residues: CASSPPRLAGGNQETQYF. The CDR3 bases are TGTGCCAGCAGCCCCCCCCGACTAGCGGGGGGGAACCAAGAGACCCAGTACTTC.